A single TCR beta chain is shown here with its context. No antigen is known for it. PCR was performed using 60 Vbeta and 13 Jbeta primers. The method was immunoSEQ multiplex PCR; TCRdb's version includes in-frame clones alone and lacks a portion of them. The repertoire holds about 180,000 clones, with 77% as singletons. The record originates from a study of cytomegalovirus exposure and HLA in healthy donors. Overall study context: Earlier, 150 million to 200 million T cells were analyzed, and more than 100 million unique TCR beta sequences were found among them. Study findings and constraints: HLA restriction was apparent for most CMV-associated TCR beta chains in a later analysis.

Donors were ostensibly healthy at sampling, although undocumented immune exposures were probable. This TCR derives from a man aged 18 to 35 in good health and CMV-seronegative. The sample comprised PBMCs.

CDR3 DNA sequence: TGTGCCAGCAGTTTCACGGGGGGGGCCGGGGAGCTGTTTTTT. This gives the protein CASSFTGGAGELFF. The genes are TRBV27 and TRBJ2-2; 8 bases line up with TRBD2. The CDR3 runs 14 residues. V lost 3 bases to trimming and J lost 6 bases; unmatched junction nucleotides: 3. Per germline, CDR1 MNHEY and CDR2 SMNVEV (reference sequence).